These 29 T cell receptor beta chains were all obtained from the same sample, sequenced in a study of T cells after yellow fever vaccination. TCRdb used MiXCR to reprocess the 5' RACE reads, holding one entry per CDR3 protein. This table holds approximately 160,000 distinct CDR3 sequences, approximately 9.7% found once. The sequenced sample was CD8+ T cells sorted from PBMCs, obtained 45 days after the yellow fever booster vaccination. The receptors were sampled from a man aged 18 to 30 who received the YFV17D yellow fever vaccine.

This chain links TRBV27 with TRBJ1-2; D ambiguous. Trimming left V 5 bases short and J 8 bases short, with 15 bases between. The CDR3 spans 13 residues. Germline V gene lookup returns CDR1 MNHEY and CDR2 SMNVEV (reference sequence). CDR3 coding DNA: TGTGCCAGCAGTAGAGCGGAACTGAGGGGCTACACCTTC. This gives the protein CASSRAELRGYTF.

In its sample, this clonotype was seen a few times. The CDR3 DNA sequence: TGTGCCAGCAGCTTATTTCCGCCAACCCGGGACGATGAGCAGTTCTTC. Protein sequence: CASSLFPPTRDDEQFF. The V call is TRBV7-6, the J call TRBJ2-1; the D gene could be TRBD1 or TRBD2 (5 bases each). Trimming stripped 2 bases from V and 8 bases from J, with 19 bases between. Germline-derived CDR1 and CDR2 are SGHVS and FNYEAQ. This CDR3 is built from 16 residues. Looking up the rest from reference TRBV7-6 and TRBJ2-1 gives the full variable domain: GAGVSQSPRYKVTKRGQDVALRCDPISGHVSLYWYRQALGQGPEFLTYFNYEAQQDKSGLPNDRFSAERPEGSISTLTIQRTEQRDSAMYRCASSLFPPTRDDEQFFGPGTRLTVL.

J is TRBJ1-2 and V is TRBV5-1; D remains ambiguous. The germline V gene has CDR1 SGHRS and CDR2 YFSETQ. V lost 4 bases to trimming and J lost 2 bases, with 12 bases between them. The CDR3 has 14 residues. Written as DNA, the CDR3 is TGCGCCAGCAGCACGGACGGAAGCAACTATGGCTACACCTTC. Its protein product is CASSTDGSNYGYTF.

The rearrangement joins TRBV10-3 to TRBJ2-7, with 9 bases fitting TRBD1. Germline lookup yields CDR1 ENHRY and CDR2 SYGVKD. The CDR3 runs 13 residues. V dropped 7 bases and J dropped 1; count of bases not matched to a gene: 2. The CDR3 DNA sequence: TGTGCCATCATCGGACAGGGGTCCTACGAGCAGTACGTC. Translated, it gives CAIIGQGSYEQYV.

The sample holds many counts of this clonotype. The V call is TRBV4-1, the J call TRBJ2-7, with TRBD1 matching over 7 bases. The ends lost 2 bases at V and 3 bases at J; junction bases unmatched: 4. The germline CDR1 and CDR2 sequences are MGHRA and YSYEKL. The CDR3 spans 14 residues. The CDR3 nucleotides are TGCGCCAGCAGCCAACCCGGGACAGTCTACGAGCAGTACTTC. It specifies CASSQPGTVYEQYF.

This clonotype was recorded once. The chain is built from TRBV7-2 and TRBJ2-3; D is perhaps TRBD2 (6 bases). The germline V gene has CDR1 SGHTA and CDR2 FQGNSA. The CDR3 spans 14 residues. V lost 4 bases and J 5 bases, leaving 13 bases between the germline ends. The CDR3 region is CASSSLGGEDTQYF. The CDR3 DNA reads TGTGCCAGCAGCTCCCTAGGAGGGGAAGATACGCAGTATTTT.

This clonotype was detected a few times. This chain connects TRBV4-1 to TRBJ2-3; D possibly corresponds to TRBD2 (6 bases). Germline V gives CDR1 MGHRA, CDR2 YSYEKL. V was cut by 4 bases and J by 6 bases, with 11 bases left in between. This CDR3 has 13 residues. In DNA form, the CDR3 reads TGCGCCAGCAGCCCTCTAGCGCCGGATACGCAGTATTTT. Its protein is CASSPLAPDTQYF.

This clonotype was counted ten times or more. The chain has TRBV5-1 and TRBJ2-3; 9 positions match TRBD1. This CDR3 has 17 amino acids. V lost 0 bases to trimming and J lost 4 bases; unmatched junction nucleotides: 9. Per germline, CDR1 SGHRS and CDR2 YFSETQ. The CDR3 nucleotides are TGCGCCAGCAGCTTGGAGGACAGGGGACCCATATCAGATACGCAGTATTTT. Amino acids: CASSLEDRGPISDTQYF.

The chain links TRBV4-1 to TRBJ1-1, with 9 bases identical to TRBD1. Germline V gene data show CDR1 as MGHRA and CDR2 as YSYEKL. The V gene end was trimmed by 2 bases and the J gene end by 2 bases; junction bases not matched to a gene: 3. The CDR3 consists of 15 residues. This CDR3 is CASSQPGQGNTEAFF. CDR3 sequence (DNA): TGCGCCAGCAGCCAACCGGGACAGGGCAACACTGAAGCTTTCTTT.

V gene TRBV7-6 combines with J gene TRBJ1-1; D remains ambiguous. Germline assignment: CDR1 SGHVS and CDR2 FNYEAQ. With 3 bases removed from V and 5 bases from J, the gap between germline ends came to 10 bases. The CDR3 covers 13 residues. CDR3 sequence: CASSFERWTEAFF. DNA of the CDR3: TGTGCCAGCAGCTTTGAACGGTGGACTGAAGCTTTCTTT.

This clonotype was counted only a few times. The genes are TRBV6-5 and TRBJ2-1; 7 nucleotides line up with TRBD1. Germline CDR1 reads MNHEY; CDR2 reads SVGAGI. There are 10 residues in the CDR3. The junction had 1 base not matched to a gene; V was cut back by 11 bases and J by 6 bases. Here the CDR3 DNA reads TGTGCCGCAGGGGGCAATGAGCAGTTCTTC. Amino acid sequence: CAAGGNEQFF.

V and J are TRBV4-1 and TRBJ2-1, with D perhaps TRBD1 or TRBD2 (5 bases each). The V gene's germline CDR1 is MGHRA and CDR2 YSYEKL. Trimming pared 2 bases from V and 6 bases from J, leaving 8 bases between. The CDR3 runs 13 residues. As DNA, the CDR3 is TGCGCCAGCAGCCAATATGGGGGCAATGAGCAGTTCTTC. Translated, it gives CASSQYGGNEQFF.

This clonotype was observed at least ten times. The gene calls are TRBV6-5 and TRBJ2-1; D unresolved. There are 12 residues in the CDR3. Per the germline V gene, CDR1 is MNHEY and CDR2 is SVGAGI. V lost 4 bases and J 9 bases, leaving 10 bases between the germline ends. DNA of the CDR3: TGTGCCAGCAGTTCCATAACGGGTGAGCAGTTCTTC. Its protein product is CASSSITGEQFF.

The genes are TRBV4-2 and TRBJ2-3; 8 bases line up with TRBD2. The germline gives CDR1 LGHNA, CDR2 YNFKEQ. This CDR3 has 15 amino acids. Germline trimming cut 5 bases from V and 0 bases from J; bases unmatched to any gene: 4. The CDR3 region has the DNA TGTGCCAGCAGCGGACTAGCAGATAGCACAGATACGCAGTATTTT. Translating gives CASSGLADSTDTQYF.

This chain connects TRBV6-1 to TRBJ2-5; D is perhaps TRBD1 (5 bases). The CDR3 totals 18 residues. In germline, CDR1 is MNHNS, CDR2 SASEGT. Trimming shortened V by 1 base and J by 5 bases, and 23 bases separated the two germline ends. CDR3 bases: TGTGCCAGCAGTGAAGAGCTTCAGGGCTTATCTAAAGAGGAGACCCAGTACTTC. Translated: CASSEELQGLSKEETQYF.

This clonotype came up a few times. The chain joins TRBV24-1 to TRBJ2-4; D is unclear. This CDR3 is built from 12 residues. Germline-derived CDR1 and CDR2 are KGHDR and SFDVKD. V was pared by 4 bases and J by 8 bases, with 8 bases between. The CDR3 DNA reads TGTGCCACCAGTGACCCCCAGTACATTCAGTACTTC. It encodes CATSDPQYIQYF.

This clonotype was counted only a few times. This sequence joins TRBV2 and TRBJ2-7; the D is unclear. Germline CDR1 is SNHLY and CDR2 is FYNNEI. V gave up 6 bases and J gave up 3 bases, with 12 bases separating them. This CDR3 region has 13 residues. CDR3 sequence reads: CASSRDLDYEQYF. In DNA, the CDR3 is TGTGCCAGCAGCCGAGACTTAGACTACGAGCAGTACTTC. The full variable domain, rest sourced from reference TRBV2 and TRBJ2-7, is EPEVTQTPSHQVTQMGQEVILRCVPISNHLYFYWYRQILGQKVEFLVSFYNNEISEKSEIFDDQFSVERPDGSNFTLKIRSTKLEDSAMYFCASSRDLDYEQYFGPGTRLTVT.

This clonotype came up a few times. The genes are TRBV5-6 and TRBJ1-6; unclear D gene. The CDR3 runs 17 residues. Germline V lookup: CDR1 SGHDT, CDR2 YYEEEE. The V end was cut by 4 bases, the J end by 7 bases, with 21 bases between. The CDR3 DNA reads as TGTGCCAGCAGCCCGGATTATGAGGCAGGAGAAAATTCACCCCTCCACTTT. This sequence encodes CASSPDYEAGENSPLHF. Using reference TRBV5-6 and TRBJ1-6 for the parts outside the CDR3, the full variable domain is DAGVTQSPTHLIKTRGQQVTLRCSPKSGHDTVSWYQQALGQGPQFIFQYYEEEERQRGNFPDRFSGHQFPNYSSELNVNALLLGDSALYLCASSPDYEAGENSPLHFGNGTRLTVT.

CDR3 DNA sequence: TGCAGCGTTGAAGAGGACAGGGGGCTATACGAGCAGTACTTC. Its protein is CSVEEDRGLYEQYF. The chain employs TRBV29-1 and TRBJ2-7; 11 bases match TRBD1. CDR1 is SQVTM, CDR2 ANQGSEA, per germline. The CDR3 contains 14 residues. V trimming: 0 bases; J trimming: 4 bases; junction bases outside the gene matches: 2.

This clonotype was counted ten times or more. This sequence joins TRBV6-6 and TRBJ2-3, with TRBD2 as a possible D gene (6 bases). Trimming took off 0 bases at V and 2 bases at J, with 15 bases between the two ends. Germline-derived CDR1 and CDR2 are MNHNY and SVGAGI (reference sequence). The CDR3 is made up of 17 amino acids. The CDR3 spells CASSYSFGGEHTDTQYF. The CDR3 coding sequence is TGTGCCAGCAGTTACTCCTTCGGCGGGGAGCACACAGATACGCAGTATTTT.

In this sample, this clonotype turned up a few times. CDR3 in amino acids: CASSPLTPTDTQYF. The CDR3 DNA reads as TGCGCCAGCAGTCCCTTGACCCCCACAGATACGCAGTATTTT. V and J are TRBV4-1 and TRBJ2-3; D remains unclear. Trimming removed 6 bases at V and 2 bases at J, with 12 bases between. In germline, CDR1 is MGHRA, CDR2 YSYEKL. This CDR3 has 14 residues.

This clonotype has a handful of counts. This chain connects TRBV15 to TRBJ2-5; no firm D call. Germline CDR1 reads LNHNV; CDR2 reads YYDKDF (reference sequence). With 1 base removed from V and 2 bases from J, the gap between germline ends came to 5 bases. CDR3 length: 13 residues. The CDR3 DNA reads as TGTGCCACCAGCAGAGTGGGGCAAGAGACCCAGTACTTC. It encodes CATSRVGQETQYF.

CDR3 sequence reads: CASSYSKELNTEAFF. CDR3 coding DNA: TGTGCCAGCAGTTACTCCAAGGAATTGAACACTGAAGCTTTCTTT. This chain joins TRBV6-6 and TRBJ1-1, with D unresolved. The germline V and J ends were trimmed by 0 bases and 0 bases, with 8 bases remaining between them. CDR3 length: 15 residues. Germline CDR1 reads MNHNY; CDR2 reads SVGAGI (reference sequence).

This clonotype was observed a few times. V is TRBV29-1 and J is TRBJ2-5; D not resolved. Per the germline V gene, CDR1 is SQVTM and CDR2 is ANQGSEA. V lost 3 bases and J lost 4, with 9 bases in between. The CDR3 covers 12 residues. The CDR3, as DNA: TGCAGCGTTGAGGGCGTCGGAGAGACCCAGTACTTC. Protein sequence: CSVEGVGETQYF.

This clonotype has only a few counts. Its ends do not fully match the called genes, so a read error is possible. The genes are TRBV7-9 and TRBJ2-5; D not certain. This CDR3 is 11 amino acids long. Germline values: CDR1 SEHNR, CDR2 FQNEAQ (reference sequence). The CDR3 DNA reads TGTGCCAGCAGATTCCAAGAGAGCCAGTACTTC. This encodes CASRFQESQYF.

This clonotype has more than one count but fewer than ten. The CDR3 bases are TGCAGTGCACCAGAGGAAGCGGGGGTAAACACAGATACGCAGTATTTT. This encodes CSAPEEAGVNTDTQYF. The rearrangement uses TRBV20-1 and TRBJ2-3, with 8 bases lining up with TRBD2. Germline V gives CDR1 DFQATT, CDR2 SNEGSKA (reference sequence). Unmatched junction bases numbered 13, after V lost 6 bases and J lost 2 bases. The CDR3 extends over 16 amino acids.

The J gene is TRBJ2-1, the V gene TRBV20-1, with a tentative D call TRBD2 (5 bases). Germline V lookup: CDR1 DFQATT, CDR2 SNEGSKA (reference sequence). The CDR3 runs to 16 residues. The V gene lost 3 bases and the J gene lost 3 bases, with 18 bases spanning the gap. CDR3 region: CSARADYHGFYNEQFF. CDR3 nucleotides: TGCAGTGCTAGGGCTGACTACCATGGCTTCTACAATGAGCAGTTCTTC.

This clonotype was picked up a small number of times. The rearrangement links TRBV28 to TRBJ2-5; TRBD2 agrees at 8 bases. Germline V gene sequence: CDR1 MDHEN, CDR2 SYDVKM. V lost 6 bases to trimming and J lost 1 base; unmatched junction nucleotides: 10. The CDR3 consists of 16 residues. The CDR3 nucleotides read TGTGCCAGCAGCTCCTATCGGGGGGGCCTCCAAGAGACCCAGTACTTC. Its protein product is CASSSYRGGLQETQYF.

This clonotype came up many times. The rearrangement joins TRBV28 to TRBJ2-5, with D possibly TRBD2 on 5 matching bases. The CDR3 extends over 14 amino acids. The V gene lost 3 bases and the J gene lost 4 bases, with 12 bases spanning the gap. The germline V gene has CDR1 MDHEN and CDR2 SYDVKM. CDR3 DNA: TGTGCCAGCAGTTTTCTAGCCGGCAGAGAGACCCAGTACTTC. This gives the protein CASSFLAGRETQYF.